This entry lists 21 T cell receptor beta chains sequenced from one sample in a study of blood T cell repertoires in COVID-19. Here immunoSEQ multiplex PCR was the method, and the copy in TCRdb shows in-frame clones only, minus some. The sample comprises about 46,000 clones, approximately 86% of which are singletons, and 1% to 1.5% rests with the top ten. Source material: peripheral blood. The receptor source for this set is a man aged 60 to 75 with acute or convalescent COVID-19.

This clone was recorded a few times. The rearrangement uses TRBV7-8 and TRBJ2-7; D gene unclear. V gave up 6 bases and J gave up 2 bases, with 8 bases separating them. The CDR3 contains 12 residues. Per the germline V gene, CDR1 is SGHVS and CDR2 is FQNEAQ. The CDR3 reads CASRMRTYEQYF. The CDR3 DNA reads TGTGCCAGCAGGATGAGGACCTACGAGCAGTACTTC. The full variable domain, in which reference TRBV7-8 and TRBJ2-7 provide the parts outside the CDR3, is GAGVSQSPRYKVAKRGQDVALRCDPISGHVSLFWYQQALGQGPEFLTYFQNEAQLDKSGLPSDRFFAERPEGSVSTLKIQRTQQEDSAVYLCASRMRTYEQYFGPGTRLTVT.

This clone was found once. The chain joins TRBV3-1 (or the pseudogene TRBV3-2) to TRBJ1-6; 7 nucleotides agree with TRBD1. This CDR3 comprises 14 residues. The junction had 3 bases not matched to a gene; V was cut back by 4 bases and J by 6 bases. Per the germline V gene, CDR1 is LGHDT and CDR2 is YNNKEL (reference sequence). The CDR3 loop reads CASSPTGFNSPLHF. The CDR3 nucleotides read TGTGCCAGCAGCCCGACAGGGTTTAATTCACCCCTCCACTTT.

The chain employs TRBV10-3 and TRBJ1-1, with TRBD1 as a possible D gene (6 bases). V lost 4 bases to trimming and J lost 3 bases, with 15 bases between them. This CDR3 has 15 amino acids. Germline CDR1 ENHRY, CDR2 SYGVKD. The CDR3 bases are TGTGCCATCAGTGTTTCCGGGGCAGGGGACACTGAAGCTTTCTTT. Encoded protein: CAISVSGAGDTEAFF.

The chain combines TRBV6-5 with TRBJ1-6, with D possibly being TRBD1 (5 bases). From germline, CDR1 is MNHEY and CDR2 SVGAGI. V was cut by 2 bases and J by 9 bases, with 11 bases left in between. The CDR3 is 14 residues long. CDR3 nucleotide sequence: TGTGCCAGCAGTTACGGGACTTGGAGTTCACCCCTCCACTTT. It specifies CASSYGTWSSPLHF.

The chain is built from TRBV19 and TRBJ1-2; 9 nucleotides match TRBD1. The CDR3 runs to 14 residues. V was pared by 7 bases and J by 7 bases, with 10 bases of the junction left unmatched. CDR1 LNHDA and CDR2 SQIVND come from the germline V gene (reference sequence). Written as DNA, the CDR3 is TGTGCCAGTATCCCATCGGGACAGGGTCGTGGCTACACCTTC. Protein sequence: CASIPSGQGRGYTF.

The sample holds one count of this clone. J is TRBJ2-7 and V is TRBV6-1, with D possibly being TRBD2 (5 bases). The CDR3 loop spans 13 amino acids. Germline V gives CDR1 MNHNS, CDR2 SASEGT. V was pared by 0 bases and J by 6 bases, with 9 bases between. This chain's CDR3 is CASSEAGRVEQYF. DNA of the CDR3: TGTGCCAGCAGTGAAGCCGGGCGGGTCGAGCAGTACTTC.

The rearrangement links TRBV28 to TRBJ2-7; 8 bases map to TRBD1. Germline CDR1 is MDHEN and CDR2 is SYDVKM. V shed 3 bases and J 2 bases; nucleotides not matched to a gene: 3. CDR3 size: 14 residues. The CDR3 loop is CASSFGQGPYEQYF. CDR3 coding DNA: TGTGCCAGCAGTTTTGGACAGGGACCCTACGAGCAGTACTTC. The full variable domain, rest sourced from reference TRBV28 and TRBJ2-7, is DVKVTQSSRYLVKRTGEKVFLECVQDMDHENMFWYRQDPGLGLRLIYFSYDVKMKEKGDIPEGYSVSREKKERFSLILESASTNQTSMYLCASSFGQGPYEQYFGPGTRLTVT.

CDR3 protein: CASRSSGGQAAYTF. The CDR3 DNA reads TGTGCCAGCAGGAGTTCGGGGGGGCAGGCTGCCTACACCTTC. This chain connects TRBV27 to TRBJ1-2, with D possibly being TRBD1 (6 bases). The germline V gene encodes CDR1 MNHEY and CDR2 SMNVEV (reference sequence). This CDR3 contains 14 residues. Deletions cut 6 bases from V and 10 bases from J, with 21 bases between.

This clone turned up a few times. The chain employs TRBV5-4 and TRBJ1-6; 7 bases fit TRBD1. Germline loops: CDR1 SGHNT, CDR2 YYREEE (reference sequence). V lost 10 bases and J lost 5; bases outside the gene matches: 9. This CDR3 is built from 14 residues. The CDR3 DNA is TGTGCCGCCCGAACAGGGGTAGATAATTCACCCCTCCACTTT. Encoded protein: CAARTGVDNSPLHF.

The CDR3 loop is CASSQSVVQTGELFF. CDR3 DNA: TGTGCCAGCAGCCAAAGTGTGGTTCAGACCGGGGAGCTGTTTTTT. This chain uses TRBV3-1 (or the pseudogene TRBV3-2) with TRBJ2-2; D unresolved. Trimming removed 2 bases from V and 5 bases from J, with 12 bases in between. Per germline, CDR1 LGHDT and CDR2 YNNKEL (reference sequence). The CDR3 contains 15 residues.

This chain connects TRBV12-3 or TRBV12-4 to TRBJ1-2, with D perhaps TRBD1 (6 bases). This CDR3 has 13 residues. Trimming pared 2 bases from V and 4 bases from J, leaving 8 bases between. CDR3 loop: CASSLTGSYGYTF. The DNA for the CDR3 is TGTGCCAGCAGTTTAACAGGGAGCTATGGCTACACCTTC.

The V call is TRBV20-1, the J call TRBJ1-1; D is unclear. CDR1 and CDR2 from the germline V gene are DFQATT and SNEGSKA (reference sequence). V shed 3 bases and J shed 0 bases, with 14 bases lying between them. CDR3 length equals 15 residues. The CDR3 here is CSASSRELMNTEAFF. CDR3 DNA sequence: TGCAGTGCTAGTTCGAGGGAATTAATGAACACTGAAGCTTTCTTT.

The chain combines TRBV7-9 with TRBJ1-3, with 7 bases lining up with TRBD1. Germline values: CDR1 SEHNR, CDR2 FQNEAQ (reference sequence). V shed 5 bases, J shed 0 bases, and the junction held 7 bases outside the gene matches. The CDR3 contains 16 residues. In nucleotides, the CDR3 is TGTGCCAGCAGCGGGCGGACAGGCGTCTCTGGAAACACCATATATTTT. Encoded protein: CASSGRTGVSGNTIYF. Using reference TRBV7-9 and TRBJ1-3 for the parts outside the CDR3, the full variable domain is DTGVSQNPRHKITKRGQNVTFRCDPISEHNRLYWYRQTLGQGPEFLTYFQNEAQLEKSRLLSDRFSAERPKGSFSTLEIQRTEQGDSAMYLCASSGRTGVSGNTIYFGEGSWLTVV.

This chain uses TRBV19 with TRBJ1-1, with TRBD1 as a possible D gene (6 bases). The CDR3 totals 12 residues. CDR1 is LNHDA, CDR2 SQIVND, per germline (reference sequence). Trimming left V 4 bases short and J 10 bases short, with 13 bases between. CDR3 protein: CASSTQQGSAFF. The CDR3 coding sequence is TGTGCCAGTAGTACCCAACAGGGTTCAGCTTTCTTT.

The count of this clone is one. This chain links TRBV7-9 with TRBJ1-1; D gene uncertain. Germline V lookup: CDR1 SEHNR, CDR2 FQNEAQ (reference sequence). This CDR3 spans 13 amino acids. V gave up 4 bases and J gave up 4 bases, with 10 bases separating them. The CDR3 loop is CASSSRGSTEAFF. The CDR3 nucleotides are TGTGCCAGCAGCTCCCGCGGGAGCACTGAAGCTTTCTTT.

This clone has just one count. The rearrangement joins TRBV5-1 to TRBJ2-3, with a tentative D call TRBD1 (6 bases). The CDR3 loop spans 14 amino acids. The ends were cut back, 1 base at V and 4 bases at J, with 10 bases in the middle. The germline gives CDR1 SGHRS, CDR2 YFSETQ. DNA of the CDR3: TGCGCCAGCAGCTTGCAGGACAGTGCAGATACGCAGTATTTT. It yields the protein CASSLQDSADTQYF.

The CDR3 bases are TGTGCCAGCAGCTCCGCGACTAGCGGGGGGGCGAACACCGGGGAGCTGTTTTTT. This encodes CASSSATSGGANTGELFF. V is TRBV5-4 and J is TRBJ2-2; 14 bases are shared with TRBD2. The V and J ends lost 3 bases and 0 bases, in that order; junction bases with no gene match: 4. Germline V gene sequence: CDR1 SGHNT, CDR2 YYREEE (reference sequence). The CDR3 consists of 18 residues.

The CDR3 bases are TGTGCCAGCAGCGTAGCTACGGGACAGGACTCCTACGAGCAGTACTTC. This sequence encodes CASSVATGQDSYEQYF. The rearrangement joins TRBV9 to TRBJ2-7, with 8 bases aligning to TRBD1. Germline V gene data show CDR1 as SGDLS and CDR2 as YYNGEE. The CDR3 totals 16 residues. Unmatched junction bases numbered 5, after V lost 0 bases and J lost 0 bases.

The chain carries TRBV2 and TRBJ1-6; D is unresolved. The germline V gene encodes CDR1 SNHLY and CDR2 FYNNEI. Between the trimmed V and J ends, which lost 10 bases and 0 bases, there was a span of 10 bases. The CDR3 extends over 14 amino acids. This chain's CDR3 is CATALSSYNSPLHF. The CDR3 DNA is TGTGCCACCGCACTGAGCTCCTATAATTCACCCCTCCACTTT.

The rearrangement uses TRBV4-1 and TRBJ2-1, with 12 bases aligning to TRBD2. J lost 10 bases, V lost 2 bases, and 12 bases had no gene match. CDR1 is MGHRA, CDR2 YSYEKL, per germline. The CDR3 is 17 residues long. The CDR3 nucleotides read TGCGCCAGCAGCCAAATACTACCGGGACTAGCGGGCCGGGAGCAGTTCTTC. Translating it yields CASSQILPGLAGREQFF.

The chain combines TRBV6-5 with TRBJ2-2; D remains unclear. This CDR3 has 15 residues. Per germline, CDR1 MNHEY and CDR2 SVGAGI. V was trimmed by 3 bases and J by 0 bases, leaving 8 bases between them. The CDR3 sequence: CASSYRVSNTGELFF. The CDR3 DNA sequence: TGTGCCAGCAGTTATCGTGTCTCGAACACCGGGGAGCTGTTTTTT.